Listed here is a single TCR beta chain. Its matching antigen is unknown. The record originates from a study of glioma-infiltrating T cells. Study-level points and caveats: Only very few CDR3 sequences appeared in both tissue and blood.

Using RNA template, CDR3s of TCR alpha and beta were amplified with iRepertoire arm-PCR. Using its own MiXCR run on the multiplex PCR reads, TCRdb lists one record per CDR3 protein. The sample shows approximately 89,000 distinct CDR3 sequences, about 23% of them seen only once. Trimming cost V 2 bases and J 8 bases, with 12 bases left between them. The CDR3 sequence is 14 residues long. Per germline, CDR1 KGHSH and CDR2 LQKENI. The clonotype originates from a human donor with low-grade glioma or glioblastoma, undergoing nonglioma brain surgery, or in good health (not recorded which). The source material was glioma tissue, nonneoplastic brain tissue, or PBMCs (not recorded which). The V call is TRBV18, the J call TRBJ1-4; D may be TRBD1 (5 bases). CDR3 in DNA: TGTGCCAGCTCACCAAGAAGAGGGGAGGAAAAACTGTTTTTT. Amino acids: CASSPRRGEEKLFF.